Described below is a single T cell receptor beta chain sequence and its context. Its antigen remains undetermined. Base qualities are not provided; no much larger clone lies one nucleotide away. The source of the sample is a study of cytomegalovirus exposure and HLA in healthy donors (dated by TCRdb to about 2017). Concerning the study at large: An earlier analysis of approximately 590 of the donors reported about 290 Gb of sequence data and some 120 million unique TCR beta sequences from 190 million or so T cells. The study was designed to test whether signatures of past pathogen exposure could be identified by cataloging public T cell receptors. The study combined high-throughput TCR immunosequencing, statistical association of individual TCRs with disease status, and machine learning to predict cytomegalovirus infection status. Across approximately 400 genotyped donors of the cohort, an average of about 240,000 unique TCR beta nucleotide sequences per donor were sequenced, and 15% to 20% of those sequences were non-productive. Rather than using new phenotypic data, the later analysis identified candidate immune exposures from TCR beta sequences and from how often those sequences occurred across donors. HLA typing covered class I and class II loci at four-digit resolution. An early release that covered fewer than 750 HLA-typed donors contained about 300 gigabases of sequencing data and 85 million to 100 million unique TCR sequences. In a later analysis, previously published TCR beta repertoires from several hundred donors were re-analyzed and high-resolution HLA genotyping was added so that TCR occurrence patterns could be studied. Alongside the repertoire data, information on donor age, sex, ethnicity and CMV serostatus was compiled. Because of strong linkage in the cohort, roughly five DR-DQ haplotypes were treated as single units for association and clustering. Among the approximately 400 genotyped donors, 75% to 90% belonged to the genetic ancestry cluster associated with self-reported Caucasian donors. In addition to the first cohort of 666 subjects, a separate validation cohort of 100 to 150 different subjects was used. Every repertoire in the discovery cohort had been generated on one and the same sequencing platform. Genome-wide SNP genotypes for about 60% of the roughly 700 donors were used in a later genetic analysis, which treated that subset as a discovery cohort. In an earlier analysis of a few hundred of the donors, high-throughput TCR beta sequencing was used to judge whether each TCR beta V gene segment behaved as functional or pseudogenic. The T cell repertoires of roughly 660 subjects were profiled by immunosequencing and related to cytomegalovirus serostatus. Typing coverage differed by locus: A, B, C, DRB1 and DQB1 were typed in roughly 620-630 donors, DQA1 in 500 to 550, DPA1 in over 600, and DPB1 in just under 480. Points the paper makes about the study in general: It was suggested by the authors that the approach could potentially be generalized to other disease states and immunological phenotypes. Correlated functional status among segregating V segments might be attributable to linkage disequilibrium, but an unknown experimental factor could not be ruled out. Most TCR sequences were seen in very few donors, while some public TCRs were found in many individuals. A cluster of highly shared sequence variants was judged likely to be a technical artifact of the sequencing pipeline. Because counts were too low, roughly 16 rarely observed V segments, including chromosome 9 orphons, were excluded from the earlier analysis of 587 of the donors. Because HLA typing was missing for some donors at each locus, association tests included only the typed subset. A later genetic analysis associated a missense DCLRE1C variant with V-gene and J-gene trimming of TCR beta chains, and an independent cohort replicated the association. In both the original and validation cohorts, the classifier was reported to diagnose cytomegalovirus status with high specificity and sensitivity. Presence/absence analyses assumed roughly uniform sequencing depth across donors, an assumption that may not hold. Some IMGT-functional V segments, including TRBV6-2 and TRBV6-3, could not be distinguished by the 87-base-pair reads and were therefore excluded. Only TCR beta chains were sequenced in this cohort, and the absence of alpha or paired-chain data limited detectable features. A later analysis reported that several top co-occurrence clusters appeared linked to parvovirus B19, influenza, CMV and Epstein-Barr virus. A later analysis found that HLA-associated TCR beta chains were more clonally expanded and had lower generation probabilities than equally common non-associated chains. In an earlier analysis of about 540 of the donors, most TCR beta V segments were observed in productive rearrangements about 90% or about 30% of the time, broadly matching IMGT annotations. A further reported finding was that TCR beta sequences accurately predicted the HLA-A and HLA-B alleles for most subjects in the first cohort. In the study, 150 to 200 TCR beta chains were listed as associated with cytomegalovirus. In a later analysis, 15,000 to 20,000 TCR beta sequences were associated with specific HLA alleles at a false discovery rate of 0.05. In a later analysis, TCR association rates were found to vary across HLA loci, with the most associated TCRs seen for DRB1 alleles and the fewest for HLA-C alleles. The only immune exposure information available for the cohort was CMV serostatus. According to a later analysis, most CMV-associated TCR beta chains appeared to be HLA-restricted, and the HLA associations seemed to be driven largely by CMV exposure. Compared with the approximately 670-donor mean, donors in an Asian-associated ancestry cluster had fewer N-insertions in productive TCRs, according to a later genetic analysis. In vitro tests confirmed that a few of the cytomegalovirus-associated TCR beta chains recognize cytomegalovirus antigens. Assigning TCR associations to individual alleles was difficult when HLA alleles, especially DR and DQ, strongly co-occurred.

The library was prepared using the immunoSEQ multiplex PCR assay. For the multiplex PCR, a mixture combining 60 forward primers for TCR Vbeta segments and 13 reverse primers for TCR Jbeta segments was used. The CDR3 region of rearranged TCR beta genes was amplified from genomic DNA with a multiplex PCR assay. Amplified TCR beta libraries were sequenced as 87-base-pair reads on the Illumina HiSeq System. Turning to the authors' computational methods: A later analysis tallied around 87 million unique TCR beta chains across the 700 or so repertoires, and some 12 million of those chains were shared by two or more donors. A nearest-neighbor algorithm error-corrected the raw reads and collapsed the reads into unique sequences, merging closely related sequences to remove PCR and sequencing errors. To assign V, D and J gene segments, CDR3 sequences were aligned to IMGT reference sequences. For a sequence to be retained, a match of at least six nucleotides to both a V gene segment and a J gene segment was required. A rearrangement was called productive if the CDR3 had no stop codons and remained in frame with V and J, and every other rearrangement was called non-productive. CDR3 was defined by IMGT convention, running from the second conserved V-encoded cysteine to the conserved J-encoded phenylalanine. The earlier analysis of about 620 of the donors excluded sequences that lacked an unambiguous match to a single V gene segment. In an earlier analysis of a few hundred of the donors, V segments were called functional above 56.7% productive rearrangements and were called segregating when the between-donor standard deviation exceeded 5%. To diagnose cytomegalovirus status from the catalog of TCR beta chain sequences, a statistical classification framework was built. In a later analysis, V and J genes were assigned by comparing TCR nucleotide sequences against IMGT/GENE-DB human TR gene sequences. The TCRdist pipeline was used in a later analysis to assign CDR3 sequences and most-parsimonious VDJ recombination scenarios. A later analysis defined each TCR beta chain by its CDR3 amino acid sequence plus V-gene family, and excluded reads lacking a unique V-gene family. To address suspected cross-contamination and a sequencing artifact, a later analysis removed approximately 600 highly shared, low-generation-probability nucleotide sequences. For each public chain, a later analysis derived a clonal expansion index from normalized ranks of inferred template counts within each repertoire. In a later analysis, generation probabilities were computed using a VDJ recombination model fitted to out-of-frame rearrangements, and the results were checked against IGoR. In a later analysis, TCR-TCR, TCR-HLA and TCR-CMV co-occurrence was scored with hypergeometric tests, and a repertoire-size bias correction was applied to TCR pairs. To estimate false discovery rates, a later analysis permuted the HLA or CMV assignments 20 times. In a later analysis, co-occurring TCRs were grouped with DBSCAN, and TCRdist sequence similarity was added when clustering was performed within HLA-allele-positive subsets. For co-occurrence clustering, repertoires with fewer than 30,000 or more than 120,000 public chains were excluded, along with a handful of repertoires with anomalous nucleotide sharing. TCRdb took over this immuneACCESS table, retaining in-frame rearrangements with V and J assigned. Such tables are incomplete; in checked studies, under half of the missing clones stem from an unresolved V gene, and the remainder is unexplained. That table furnishes V, J and clone size, whereas the DNA furnished D and trimming. This sample has roughly 110,000 clones in its table, and over 65% of those were observed once. The ten largest account for 2% to 3% of the sample.

From cysteine to phenylalanine, the CDR3 is 16 amino acids long. Of all the DNA, just the CDR3 is kept, 48 bases in frame from base 1. CDR1 and CDR2 were assigned from the germline V gene as MDHEN and SYDVKM. The V end loses 1 base and the J end loses 1 base, and a stretch of 13 bases separates them. The cohort was made up of under 800 healthy bone marrow donors. Cohort members were all nominally healthy when sampled, although unrecorded immune exposures were likely present. The donor was CMV seronegative and was included in the group of about 350 seronegative cohort members. A peripheral blood sample was provided by each donor, and peripheral blood mononuclear cells were used for TCR beta sequencing. The Qiagen DNeasy Blood Extraction Kit was used to extract genomic DNA from the blood cell samples.

Material: PBMCs. The clonotype was recovered from a woman in her late teens or twenties in good health and CMV-seronegative. The chain employs TRBV28 and TRBJ1-1; TRBD1 is perhaps the D gene, given 6 matching bases. The CDR3 protein sequence reads: CASSLYGTIENTEAFF. The nucleotide sequence reads TGTGCCAGCAGTTTATACGGGACAATAGAGAACACTGAAGCTTTCTTT.